Listed here are 20 T cell receptor beta chains from one sample, sequenced in a study of identical twins. TCRdb re-derived calls from the 5' RACE reads in MiXCR, one entry per CDR3 protein. The sample records approximately 210,000 distinct CDR3 sequences, about 16% being singletons. The sample also formed part of further work on T cells expressing NK-cell markers.

Source material: CD8+ T cells sorted from blood. All receptors come from a woman aged 18-29 years in good health.

J is TRBJ2-1 and V is TRBV7-6; perhaps TRBD2 as D (6 bases). The CDR3 contains 15 residues. V lost 3 bases to trimming and J lost 6 bases, with 15 bases between them. Germline V gives CDR1 SGHVS, CDR2 FNYEAQ. The CDR3 loop is CASSFKLAQTNEQFF. Here the CDR3 DNA reads TGTGCCAGCAGCTTTAAACTAGCTCAAACCAATGAGCAGTTCTTC.

The chain links TRBV13 to TRBJ2-5; D possibly corresponds to TRBD2 (6 bases). Looked up from germline, CDR1 is PRHDT and CDR2 is FYEKMQ (reference sequence). This CDR3 spans 15 amino acids. V lost 5 bases and J 1 base, leaving 14 bases between the germline ends. CDR3 sequence (DNA): TGTGCCAGCAGCGTGTACGGGAGCTCCCAAGAGACCCAGTACTTC. Residues: CASSVYGSSQETQYF.

The V call is TRBV4-2, the J call TRBJ2-2, with 16 bases matching TRBD2. This CDR3 is 18 amino acids long. The V and J ends lost 4 bases and 6 bases, in that order; junction bases with no gene match: 8. Germline values: CDR1 LGHNA, CDR2 YNFKEQ. In DNA form, the CDR3 reads TGTGCCAGCAGCCCCCGGACCGGGACTAGCGGGGGGGCCGGGGAGCTGTTTTTT. Its translation is CASSPRTGTSGGAGELFF.

This chain connects TRBV12-3 or TRBV12-4 to TRBJ1-2, with 8 bases lining up with TRBD1. The CDR3 extends over 14 amino acids. V was clipped by 5 bases and J by 3 bases; unmatched bases: 5. CDR3 coding DNA: TGTGCCAGCAGTATACAGGGGGTGCACTATGGCTACACCTTC. Amino acids: CASSIQGVHYGYTF.

This clonotype was observed many times. V and J are TRBV12-3 or TRBV12-4 and TRBJ2-7, with D unclear. The CDR3 contains 14 residues. The germline V and J ends were trimmed by 7 bases and 4 bases, with 17 bases remaining between them. The CDR3 is CASTLTTRPYEQYF. DNA of the CDR3: TGTGCCAGCACACTAACCACCAGACCTTACGAGCAGTACTTC.

The chain links TRBV20-1 to TRBJ1-2; maybe TRBD1 (5 bases). Trimming pared 5 bases from V and 1 base from J, leaving 11 bases between. CDR3 size: 13 residues. Germline CDR1 reads DFQATT; CDR2 reads SNEGSKA (reference sequence). The CDR3 loop reads CSARSTVNYGYTF. The CDR3 DNA sequence: TGCAGTGCTCGCTCGACAGTTAACTATGGCTACACCTTC.

J is TRBJ2-5 and V is TRBV6-2 or TRBV6-3; no clear D gene. The CDR3 sequence is 14 residues long. The V end lost 6 bases, the J end lost 2 bases, and 13 bases lay between the germline ends. Germline CDR1 reads MNHEY; CDR2 reads SVGEGT. CDR3 bases: TGTGCCAGCAGGGGGATTTTTCCACAAGAGACCCAGTACTTC. It translates to CASRGIFPQETQYF.

The gene calls are TRBV2 and TRBJ2-1; D is tentatively TRBD1 or TRBD2 (6 bases each). The CDR3 totals 16 residues. V was pared by 6 bases and J by 4 bases, with 19 bases between. CDR1 and CDR2 from the germline V gene are SNHLY and FYNNEI. The chain's CDR3 is CASSSDGGDFYNEQFF. In nucleotides, the CDR3 is TGTGCCAGCAGCTCTGACGGGGGCGACTTTTACAATGAGCAGTTCTTC.

The chain has TRBV11-2 and TRBJ2-1; TRBD2 might be the D (5 bases). Trimming removed 1 base from V and 4 bases from J, with 11 bases in between. Germline assignment: CDR1 SGHAT and CDR2 FQNNGV. The CDR3 runs 15 residues. CDR3 sequence reads: CASSLGLAPYNEQFF. CDR3 DNA sequence: TGTGCCAGCAGCTTAGGGCTAGCCCCGTACAATGAGCAGTTCTTC.

This chain joins TRBV27 and TRBJ2-1; tentatively, D is TRBD1 (6 bases). The germline CDR1 and CDR2 sequences are MNHEY and SMNVEV (reference sequence). The CDR3 covers 16 residues. V was pared by 2 bases and J by 6 bases, with 17 bases between. In DNA, the CDR3 is TGTGCCAGCAGTTTAGGTGGCAGGGGTAGCCCCAATGAGCAGTTCTTC. Its translation is CASSLGGRGSPNEQFF.

This chain uses TRBV9 with TRBJ2-1, with D perhaps matching TRBD1 or TRBD2 (5 bases each). The germline V gene encodes CDR1 SGDLS and CDR2 YYNGEE. This CDR3 is built from 17 residues. With 0 bases removed from V and 7 bases from J, the gap between germline ends came to 20 bases. The CDR3 nucleotides are TGTGCCAGCAGCGTAGGTTCGGGGAAGGGAGAGGGGAATGAGCAGTTCTTC. Encoded protein: CASSVGSGKGEGNEQFF.

In DNA, the CDR3 is TGTGCCAGCAGCCAGGACAGGGCAGGAAGCAATCAGCCCCAGCATTTT. It translates to CASSQDRAGSNQPQHF. The chain links TRBV7-8 to TRBJ1-5; 8 positions match TRBD1. The CDR3 has 16 residues. Losses at the gene ends were 5 bases for V and 1 base for J; bases not matched to a gene: 7. Germline values: CDR1 SGHVS, CDR2 FQNEAQ.

The V and J genes are TRBV5-1 and TRBJ2-7; D gene uncertain. Trimming took off 5 bases at V and 5 bases at J, with 8 bases between the two ends. CDR3 length: 11 residues. The germline gives CDR1 SGHRS, CDR2 YFSETQ. CDR3 amino acids: CASRGADEQYF. The CDR3 nucleotides are TGCGCCAGCAGAGGAGCCGACGAGCAGTACTTC.

In this sample, this clonotype turned up many times. The V gene is TRBV20-1, the J gene TRBJ2-7; 10 bases agree with TRBD2. This CDR3 is 15 amino acids long. Germline loops: CDR1 DFQATT, CDR2 SNEGSKA (reference sequence). Trimming at V came to 3 bases and at J to 6 bases, leaving 11 bases not matched to a gene. The CDR3 DNA reads as TGCAGTGCTAGGTCCCTGACTAGCGGGCTCTCCGAGCAGTACTTC. Protein: CSARSLTSGLSEQYF.

This chain connects TRBV25-1 to TRBJ2-7; perhaps D is TRBD1 or TRBD2 (5 bases each). The CDR3 sequence is 12 residues long. Germline CDR1 reads MGHDK; CDR2 reads SYGVNS. V was clipped by 1 base and J by 6 bases, with 7 bases between them. In DNA form, the CDR3 reads TGTGCCAGCAGTGAATGGGGGTCCGAGCAGTACTTC. Translated: CASSEWGSEQYF.

This clonotype has a count of ten or more. The chain has TRBV10-3 and TRBJ2-7; perhaps TRBD1 as D (6 bases). Germline V gives CDR1 ENHRY, CDR2 SYGVKD. This CDR3 is built from 13 residues. The germline V and J ends were trimmed by 4 bases and 3 bases, with 10 bases remaining between them. The CDR3 DNA reads as TGTGCCATCAGTGCCGGGACAAACTACGAGCAGTACTTC. This gives the protein CAISAGTNYEQYF.

This clonotype was found many times. The chain carries TRBV3-1 and TRBJ2-7, with D perhaps matching TRBD1 (5 bases). The V end lost 4 bases, the J end lost 6 bases, and 25 bases lay between the germline ends. CDR1 and CDR2 from the germline V gene are LGHDT and YNNKEL (reference sequence). The CDR3 has 17 residues. In DNA, the CDR3 is TGTGCCAGCAGCCCCGCGACCATAGAACAGGCGACGGGCGAGCAGTACTTC. It translates to CASSPATIEQATGEQYF.

There are many counts of this clonotype. The chain recombines TRBV6-4 with TRBJ2-3, with 11 bases aligning to TRBD2. The junction had 0 bases not matched to a gene; V was cut back by 2 bases and J by 5 bases. Looked up from germline, CDR1 is MRHNA and CDR2 is SNTAGT. The CDR3 is 14 amino acids. In nucleotides, the CDR3 is TGTGCCAGCAGTGACGGACTAGCGGGAGATACGCAGTATTTT. Amino acids: CASSDGLAGDTQYF.

This clonotype has a single count. The chain links TRBV7-9 to TRBJ2-7; TRBD1 agrees at 9 bases. CDR3 size: 14 residues. Germline V CDR1 and CDR2: SEHNR, FQNEAQ (reference sequence). V was clipped by 5 bases and J by 5 bases; unmatched bases: 7. CDR3: CASSRPGQGHEQYF. The CDR3 DNA follows: TGTGCCAGCAGCCGGCCGGGACAGGGCCACGAGCAGTACTTC.

This clonotype was seen a handful of times. The rearrangement links TRBV11-1 to TRBJ2-1, with 12 bases identical to TRBD2. The CDR3 runs 18 residues. Germline assignment: CDR1 SGHAT and CDR2 FQDESV (reference sequence). Trimming cost V 5 bases and J 5 bases; bases outside gene matches: 13. CDR3 in amino acids: CASSPGLAGLLRNNEQFF. DNA for the CDR3: TGTGCCAGCAGCCCAGGACTAGCGGGATTGCTTAGGAACAATGAGCAGTTCTTC.